The 21 T cell receptor beta chains given below trace back to one sample, sequenced in a study of regulatory T cells in long-lasting Graves disease. Arm-PCR of CDR3 regions with iRepertoire HTBI primers generated TCR beta libraries. TCRdb called the multiplex PCR reads again in MiXCR, with one record for every CDR3 protein. Here the sample spans some 370,000 distinct CDR3 sequences, less than 30% being singletons. Regarding time point: persistent/refractory GD, antithyroid drugs over 5 years with positive TRAb. There was RNA extracted from PBMCs, and the TCR library was made from it. The material sequenced was peripheral blood mononuclear cells (PBMCs), taken when the disease was refractory, from a patient treated with antithyroid drugs. The receptors derive from a woman aged 40 to 50 with Graves disease.

A few counts support this clonotype. The J gene is TRBJ1-4, the V gene TRBV7-9; D perhaps matches TRBD1 (5 bases). The V end was cut by 0 bases, the J end by 2 bases, with 7 bases between. Per the germline V gene, CDR1 is SEHNR and CDR2 is FQNEAQ (reference sequence). The CDR3 loop spans 15 amino acids. The CDR3 reads CASSLARDTNEKLFF. CDR3 coding DNA: TGTGCCAGCAGCTTAGCGCGGGACACTAATGAAAAACTGTTTTTT.

This rearrangement joins TRBV7-3 to TRBJ2-5, with TRBD2 matching over 7 bases. CDR3 length: 15 amino acids. Germline V gene data show CDR1 as SGHTA and CDR2 as FQGTGA. V was pared by 1 base and J by 9 bases, with 11 bases of the junction left unmatched. CDR3 DNA sequence: TGTGCCAGCAGCTTAAATGCGGGAGACCCCAAGGCCCAGTACTTC. It encodes CASSLNAGDPKAQYF.

The rearrangement joins TRBV7-3 to TRBJ2-5, with unresolved D. CDR3 length equals 13 residues. The V end lost 3 bases, the J end lost 1 base, and 6 bases lay between the germline ends. The germline V gene has CDR1 SGHTA and CDR2 FQGTGA. Written as DNA, the CDR3 is TGTGCCAGCAGCTTCTCAGCCCAAGAGACCCAGTACTTC. It yields the protein CASSFSAQETQYF.

Only a few counts were recorded for this clonotype. The chain joins TRBV30 to TRBJ1-1; possible D gene TRBD1, 5 bases. V was shortened by 2 bases and J by 6 bases, with 13 bases between the two germline ends. Germline assignment: CDR1 GTSNPN and CDR2 SVGIG (reference sequence). The CDR3 length is 13 residues. The CDR3 DNA follows: TGTGCCTGGAGTCGGTCCAGGGTAGCTGAAGCTTTCTTT. It is translated as CAWSRSRVAEAFF.

This clonotype was counted ten times or more. V gene TRBV10-3 combines with J gene TRBJ1-5; 7 bases map to TRBD1. J lost 1 base, V lost 5 bases, and 5 bases had no gene match. Germline V gene sequence: CDR1 ENHRY, CDR2 SYGVKD. CDR3 length equals 15 residues. CDR3 DNA sequence: TGTGCCATCAGTCAGGGGGTAGGGAGCAATCAGCCCCAGCATTTT. This gives the protein CAISQGVGSNQPQHF.

V gene TRBV7-2 combines with J gene TRBJ1-2; 10 bases match TRBD1. This CDR3 spans 13 amino acids. Trimming at V came to 5 bases and at J to 7 bases, leaving 4 bases not matched to a gene. The germline gives CDR1 SGHTA, CDR2 FQGNSA. The CDR3 reads CASSPGQGSGYTF. The CDR3, as DNA: TGTGCCAGCAGCCCGGGACAGGGGAGTGGCTACACCTTC.

The chain links TRBV7-9 to TRBJ2-3; 10 nucleotides match TRBD2. Unmatched junction bases numbered 9, after V lost 6 bases and J lost 0 bases. Germline loops: CDR1 SEHNR, CDR2 FQNEAQ (reference sequence). CDR3 size: 17 residues. This CDR3 is CASRASGRTLSTDTQYF. CDR3 bases: TGTGCCAGCAGGGCTAGCGGGAGAACACTTAGCACAGATACGCAGTATTTT.

Only a few counts were recorded for this clonotype. CDR3 DNA sequence: TGTGCCAGCAGGGCCCCAGTAGCCAAAAACATTCAGTACTTC. Protein: CASRAPVAKNIQYF. The gene calls are TRBV6-2 or TRBV6-3 and TRBJ2-4, with no clear D. Germline loops: CDR1 MNHEY, CDR2 SVGEGT. The V gene lost 6 bases and the J gene lost 0 bases, with 9 bases spanning the gap. This CDR3 is 14 amino acids long.

The V and J genes are TRBV9 and TRBJ1-1; tentatively, D is TRBD1 (5 bases). The ends were cut back, 4 bases at V and 11 bases at J, with 21 bases in the middle. Germline V gene lookup returns CDR1 SGDLS and CDR2 YYNGEE. The CDR3 runs to 14 residues. In nucleotides, the CDR3 is TGTGCCAGCAGCCCCGATCTGGGGGACTGGTGGGCTTTCTTT. This codes for CASSPDLGDWWAFF.

The chain links TRBV10-2 to TRBJ2-7; 8 positions agree with TRBD1. In germline, CDR1 is WSHSY, CDR2 SAAADI. The CDR3 covers 13 residues. V was clipped by 7 bases and J by 6 bases; unmatched bases: 8. The CDR3 spells CASTRAGGIEQYF. CDR3 sequence (DNA): TGCGCCAGCACGCGCGCAGGGGGCATCGAGCAGTACTTC.

J is TRBJ2-7 and V is TRBV9, with D perhaps TRBD1 (6 bases). Germline CDR1 and CDR2: SGDLS and YYNGEE. This CDR3 is built from 15 residues. V lost 0 bases to trimming and J lost 0 bases, with 10 bases between them. The CDR3 DNA reads as TGTGCCAGCAGCGTAGGGACAGCATACTCCTACGAGCAGTACTTC. This sequence encodes CASSVGTAYSYEQYF.

This sequence joins TRBV7-9 and TRBJ2-4, with TRBD1 as a possible D gene (6 bases). V lost 8 bases and J 1 base, leaving 12 bases between the germline ends. The CDR3 sequence is 14 residues long. Germline V gene data show CDR1 as SEHNR and CDR2 as FQNEAQ (reference sequence). CDR3: CASGGGRAKNIQYF. The CDR3 DNA follows: TGTGCCAGCGGTGGGGGCAGGGCCAAAAACATTCAGTACTTC.

This chain links TRBV7-9 with TRBJ1-4; TRBD1 is a possible D gene (6 bases). Germline V CDR1 and CDR2: SEHNR, FQNEAQ (reference sequence). Between the trimmed V and J ends, which lost 2 bases and 6 bases, there was a span of 13 bases. The CDR3 totals 15 residues. The CDR3 DNA follows: TGTGCCAGCAGCTTATTCCCACAGGGTGATGAAAAACTGTTTTTT. It yields the protein CASSLFPQGDEKLFF.

This chain links TRBV15 with TRBJ2-6, with D perhaps matching TRBD1 (6 bases). The germline V gene has CDR1 LNHNV and CDR2 YYDKDF (reference sequence). The V and J ends lost 2 bases and 0 bases respectively, with 17 bases between them. The CDR3 has 19 amino acids. This chain's CDR3 is CATSRQGTLGVSGANVLTF. CDR3 bases: TGTGCCACCAGCAGACAGGGGACACTCGGAGTCTCTGGGGCCAACGTCCTGACTTTC.

The V and J genes are TRBV6-1 and TRBJ1-5; TRBD1 matches at 7 bases. CDR3 size: 14 residues. The trim removed 3 bases at V and 6 bases at J, leaving 5 bases unmatched. CDR1 is MNHNS and CDR2 is SASEGT in the germline V gene. CDR3: CASSEQGVSQPQHF. The CDR3 bases are TGTGCCAGCAGTGAGCAGGGGGTAAGTCAGCCCCAGCATTTT.

This clonotype has just a few counts. The chain couples TRBV5-1 to TRBJ1-3, with D unresolved. The CDR3 is 14 amino acids. The V gene's germline CDR1 is SGHRS and CDR2 YFSETQ. V shed 3 bases and J shed 4 bases, with 11 bases lying between them. In nucleotides, the CDR3 is TGCGCCAGCAGCTCGGAGGAAGACGGAAACACCATATATTTT. Protein: CASSSEEDGNTIYF.

This clonotype was picked up many times. The rearrangement links TRBV28 to TRBJ2-5; D is possibly TRBD1 (6 bases). Germline V lookup: CDR1 MDHEN, CDR2 SYDVKM. Trimming left V 5 bases short and J 5 bases short, with 9 bases between. The CDR3 spans 12 residues. The CDR3 DNA follows: TGTGCCAGCAGTCAGGGGTTCGAGACCCAGTACTTC. This codes for CASSQGFETQYF.

This clonotype was recorded at least ten times. The chain is built from TRBV28 and TRBJ2-7; TRBD1 agrees at 9 bases. The CDR3 extends over 15 amino acids. The germline CDR1 and CDR2 sequences are MDHEN and SYDVKM. Germline trimming cut 4 bases from V and 3 bases from J; bases unmatched to any gene: 7. The CDR3 sequence: CASSSTTGGYYEQYF. The CDR3 DNA follows: TGTGCCAGCAGTTCCACGACAGGGGGTTACTACGAGCAGTACTTC.

V and J are TRBV7-9 and TRBJ1-3, with unresolved D. The CDR3 spans 15 residues. Trimming shortened V by 2 bases and J by 0 bases, and 8 bases separated the two germline ends. The germline V gene has CDR1 SEHNR and CDR2 FQNEAQ (reference sequence). CDR3 sequence: CASSLTVASGNTIYF. The CDR3 DNA sequence: TGTGCCAGCAGCTTAACGGTCGCCTCTGGAAACACCATATATTTT.

This clonotype turned up a few times. The rearrangement joins TRBV2 to TRBJ2-5, with D perhaps matching TRBD2 (6 bases). The germline CDR1 and CDR2 sequences are SNHLY and FYNNEI. The CDR3 has 17 residues. The V gene lost 1 base and the J gene lost 5 bases, with 20 bases spanning the gap. This chain's CDR3 is CASSEGRAGRGFETQYF. The CDR3 DNA follows: TGTGCCAGCAGTGAAGGAAGGGCGGGACGGGGGTTTGAGACCCAGTACTTC.

Comments on this clonotype: The junction departs from the called germline gene at one end, perhaps through a read error. The V call is TRBV7-9, the J call TRBJ2-5, with no clear D. Germline loops: CDR1 SEHNR, CDR2 FQNEAQ (reference sequence). CDR3 size: 12 residues. Here the CDR3 reads CAGSVSLRAQYF. DNA of the CDR3: TGTGCCGGCAGCGTGTCTCTAAGGGCCCAGTACTTC.